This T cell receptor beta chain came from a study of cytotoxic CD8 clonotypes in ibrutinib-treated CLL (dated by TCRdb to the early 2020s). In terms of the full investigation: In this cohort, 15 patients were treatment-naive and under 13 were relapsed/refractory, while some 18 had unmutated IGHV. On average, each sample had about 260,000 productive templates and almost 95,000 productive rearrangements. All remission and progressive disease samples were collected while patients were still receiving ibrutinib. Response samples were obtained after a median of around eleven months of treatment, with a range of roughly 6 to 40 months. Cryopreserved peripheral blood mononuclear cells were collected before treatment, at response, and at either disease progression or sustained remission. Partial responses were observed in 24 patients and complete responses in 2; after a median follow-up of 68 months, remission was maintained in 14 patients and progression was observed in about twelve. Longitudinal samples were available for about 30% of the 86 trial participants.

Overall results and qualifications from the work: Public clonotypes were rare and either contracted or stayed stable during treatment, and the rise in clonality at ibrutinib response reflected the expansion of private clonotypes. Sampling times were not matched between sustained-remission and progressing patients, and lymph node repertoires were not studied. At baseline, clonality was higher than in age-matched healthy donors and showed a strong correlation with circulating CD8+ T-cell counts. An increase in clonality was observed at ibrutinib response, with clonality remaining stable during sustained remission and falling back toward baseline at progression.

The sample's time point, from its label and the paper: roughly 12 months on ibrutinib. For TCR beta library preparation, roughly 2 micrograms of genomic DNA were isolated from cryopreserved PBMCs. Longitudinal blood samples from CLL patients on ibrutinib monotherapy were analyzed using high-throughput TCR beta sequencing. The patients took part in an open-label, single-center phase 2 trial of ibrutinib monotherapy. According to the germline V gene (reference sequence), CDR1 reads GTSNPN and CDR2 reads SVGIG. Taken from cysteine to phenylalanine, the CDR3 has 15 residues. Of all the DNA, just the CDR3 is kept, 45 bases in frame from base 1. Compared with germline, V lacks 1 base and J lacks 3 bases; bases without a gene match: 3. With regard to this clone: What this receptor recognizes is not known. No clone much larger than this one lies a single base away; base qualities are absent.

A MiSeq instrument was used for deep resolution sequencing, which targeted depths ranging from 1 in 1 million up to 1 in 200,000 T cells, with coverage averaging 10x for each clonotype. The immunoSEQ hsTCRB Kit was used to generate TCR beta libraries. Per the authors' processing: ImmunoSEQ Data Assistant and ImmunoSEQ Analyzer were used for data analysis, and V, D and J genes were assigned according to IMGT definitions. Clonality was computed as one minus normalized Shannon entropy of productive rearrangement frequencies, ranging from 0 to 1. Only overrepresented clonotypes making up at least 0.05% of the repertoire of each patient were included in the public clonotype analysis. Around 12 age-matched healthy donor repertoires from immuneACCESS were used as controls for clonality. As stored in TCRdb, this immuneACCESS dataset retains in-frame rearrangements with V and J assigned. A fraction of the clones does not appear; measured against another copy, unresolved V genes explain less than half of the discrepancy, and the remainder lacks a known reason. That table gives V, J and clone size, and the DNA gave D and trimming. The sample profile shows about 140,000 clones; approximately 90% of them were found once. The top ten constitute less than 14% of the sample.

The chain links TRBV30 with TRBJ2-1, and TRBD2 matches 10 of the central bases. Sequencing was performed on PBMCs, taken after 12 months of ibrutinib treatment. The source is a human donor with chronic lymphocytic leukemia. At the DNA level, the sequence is TGTGCCTGGAGTGCCGGGACTAGCGACTACAATGAGCAGTTCTTC. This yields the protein CAWSAGTSDYNEQFF.